One and the same sample provided the 7 T cell receptor beta chains below, sequenced in a study of shared clonotypes between healthy human individuals. Sequencing was performed with immunoSEQ multiplex PCR; in TCRdb, only in-frame clones are kept and a portion is missing. In the table there are under 80,000 clones, about 61% of which are singletons. Sequencing input: memory CD8+ T cells sorted from blood. Subset: CD45RO+ cells pooled with CCR7-negative TemRA cells. Receptors originate from a young man in good health.

The chain employs TRBV5-1 and TRBJ1-2; 10 nucleotides match TRBD1. Germline CDR1 SGHRS, CDR2 YFSETQ. Germline trimming cut 3 bases from V and 6 bases from J; bases unmatched to any gene: 2. This CDR3 has 13 amino acids. The CDR3 protein is CASSWGTGDGYTF. The CDR3 DNA reads as TGCGCCAGCAGCTGGGGGACAGGGGATGGCTACACCTTC.

V usage is TRBV7-2 and J usage is TRBJ1-3; D not resolved. Germline-derived CDR1 and CDR2 are SGHTA and FQGNSA. The CDR3 contains 14 residues. Deletions cut 2 bases from V and 1 base from J, with 6 bases between. This CDR3 reads CASSLIGSGNTIYF. CDR3 in DNA: TGTGCCAGCAGCTTAATCGGTTCTGGAAACACCATATATTTT. Complete variable domain (other parts from reference TRBV7-2 and TRBJ1-3): GAGVSQSPSNKVTEKGKDVELRCDPISGHTALYWYRQSLGQGLEFLIYFQGNSAPDKSGLPSDRFSAERTGGSVSTLTIQRTQQEDSAVYLCASSLIGSGNTIYFGEGSWLTVV.

This clone was detected a few times. The chain recombines TRBV11-2 with TRBJ2-3, with D perhaps matching TRBD2 (5 bases). The CDR3 runs to 14 residues. Trimming left V 1 base short and J 5 bases short, with 10 bases between. Germline-derived CDR1 and CDR2 are SGHAT and FQNNGV. CDR3 coding DNA: TGTGCCAGCAGCTTAGCGGGTGGAGGAGATACGCAGTATTTT. Its translation: CASSLAGGGDTQYF.

The chain carries TRBV29-1 and TRBJ2-7; 9 nucleotides agree with TRBD1. V was clipped by 2 bases and J by 6 bases; unmatched bases: 14. This CDR3 contains 16 residues. Per the germline V gene, CDR1 is SQVTM and CDR2 is ANQGSEA. Here the CDR3 DNA reads TGCAGCGTTGAACAGCCCCGAAAGACAGGGGGGCTCGAGCAGTACTTC. Protein sequence: CSVEQPRKTGGLEQYF.

The CDR3 here is CASILDRFNEQFF. The CDR3 DNA reads as TGTGCCAGCATACTGGACAGATTCAATGAGCAGTTCTTC. V is TRBV2 and J is TRBJ2-1; a weak D match, TRBD1 (6 bases). This CDR3 comprises 13 residues. Trimming removed 7 bases at V and 6 bases at J, with 13 bases between. Germline V lookup: CDR1 SNHLY, CDR2 FYNNEI.

This clone was seen a handful of times. The rearrangement uses TRBV2 and TRBJ2-1, with a possible D match to TRBD2 (6 bases). CDR1 is SNHLY, CDR2 FYNNEI, per germline. The CDR3 loop spans 14 amino acids. Trimming left V 7 bases short and J 5 bases short, with 15 bases between. The CDR3 nucleotides read TGTGCCAGCAATAACCGGGACTCACACAATGAGCAGTTCTTC. Translating it yields CASNNRDSHNEQFF. Looking up the rest from reference TRBV2 and TRBJ2-1 gives the full variable domain: EPEVTQTPSHQVTQMGQEVILRCVPISNHLYFYWYRQILGQKVEFLVSFYNNEISEKSEIFDDQFSVERPDGSNFTLKIRSTKLEDSAMYFCASNNRDSHNEQFFGPGTRLTVL.

The chain joins TRBV18 to TRBJ2-7, with unresolved D. This CDR3 is built from 14 residues. Trimming removed 3 bases from V and 4 bases from J, with 13 bases in between. CDR1 and CDR2 (germline): KGHSH, LQKENI. In DNA, the CDR3 is TGTGCCAGCTCACCCACAGCACAGTTATACGAGCAGTACTTC. This sequence encodes CASSPTAQLYEQYF.